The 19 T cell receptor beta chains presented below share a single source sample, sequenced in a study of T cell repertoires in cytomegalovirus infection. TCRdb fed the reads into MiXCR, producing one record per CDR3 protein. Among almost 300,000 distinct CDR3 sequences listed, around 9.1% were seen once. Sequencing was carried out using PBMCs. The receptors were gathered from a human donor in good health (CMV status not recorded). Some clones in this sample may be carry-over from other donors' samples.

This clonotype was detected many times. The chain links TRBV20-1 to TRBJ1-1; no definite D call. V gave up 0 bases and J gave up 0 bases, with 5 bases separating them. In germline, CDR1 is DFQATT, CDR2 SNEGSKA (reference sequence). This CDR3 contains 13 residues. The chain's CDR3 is CSARERVNTEAFF. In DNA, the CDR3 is TGCAGTGCTAGAGAAAGGGTGAACACTGAAGCTTTCTTT.

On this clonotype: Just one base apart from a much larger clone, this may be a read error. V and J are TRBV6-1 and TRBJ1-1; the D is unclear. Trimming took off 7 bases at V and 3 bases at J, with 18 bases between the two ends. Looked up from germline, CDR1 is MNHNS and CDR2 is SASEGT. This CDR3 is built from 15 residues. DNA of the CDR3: TGTGCCAGCAATATCCAGCCCAGGTCAGACACTGAAGCTTTCTTT. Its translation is CASNIQPRSDTEAFF.

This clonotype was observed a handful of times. This CDR3 reads CSVLGPPSRVSTEAFF. In nucleotides, the CDR3 is TGCAGCGTTTTGGGCCCCCCCTCCAGGGTAAGCACTGAAGCTTTCTTT. This chain connects TRBV29-1 to TRBJ1-1; possibly TRBD1 for D (5 bases). This CDR3 comprises 16 residues. The V gene's germline CDR1 is SQVTM and CDR2 ANQGSEA. V was cut by 5 bases and J by 4 bases, with 23 bases left in between.

The chain's CDR3 is CASSIGRQVRSGEAFF. DNA for the CDR3: TGTGCCAGTAGTATAGGGCGACAGGTCCGTTCGGGTGAAGCTTTCTTT. The chain has TRBV19 and TRBJ1-1; the D gene is possibly TRBD1 (6 bases). Per germline, CDR1 LNHDA and CDR2 SQIVND (reference sequence). The CDR3 runs to 16 residues. V was shortened by 1 base and J by 7 bases, with 19 bases between the two germline ends.

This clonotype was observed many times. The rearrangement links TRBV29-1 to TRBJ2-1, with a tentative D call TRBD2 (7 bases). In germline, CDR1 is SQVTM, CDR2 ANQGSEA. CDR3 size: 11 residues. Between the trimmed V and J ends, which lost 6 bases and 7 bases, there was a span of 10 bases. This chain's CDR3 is CSVRGGNEQFF. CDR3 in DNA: TGCAGCGTGAGGGGGGGGAATGAGCAGTTCTTC.

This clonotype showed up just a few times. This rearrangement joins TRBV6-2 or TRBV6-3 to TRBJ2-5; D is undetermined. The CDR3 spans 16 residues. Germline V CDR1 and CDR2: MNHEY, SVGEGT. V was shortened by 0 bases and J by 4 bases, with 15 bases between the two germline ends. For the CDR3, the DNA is TGTGCCAGCAGTTACTCGTCAGGTGGGGTCGCAGAGACCCAGTACTTC. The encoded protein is CASSYSSGGVAETQYF.

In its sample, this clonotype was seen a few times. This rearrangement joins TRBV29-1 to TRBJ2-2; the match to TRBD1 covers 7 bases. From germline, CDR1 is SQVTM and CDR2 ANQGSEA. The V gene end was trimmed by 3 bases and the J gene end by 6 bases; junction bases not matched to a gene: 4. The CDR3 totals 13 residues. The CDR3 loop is CSVDERGPGELFF. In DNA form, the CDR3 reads TGCAGCGTTGATGAGAGGGGGCCCGGGGAGCTGTTTTTT.

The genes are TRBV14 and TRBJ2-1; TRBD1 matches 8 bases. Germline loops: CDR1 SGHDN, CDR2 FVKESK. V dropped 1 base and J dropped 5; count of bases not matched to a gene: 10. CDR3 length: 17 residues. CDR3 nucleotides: TGTGCCAGCAGCCAAGTCACCCTGACAGGGGAAAACAATGAGCAGTTCTTC. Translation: CASSQVTLTGENNEQFF.

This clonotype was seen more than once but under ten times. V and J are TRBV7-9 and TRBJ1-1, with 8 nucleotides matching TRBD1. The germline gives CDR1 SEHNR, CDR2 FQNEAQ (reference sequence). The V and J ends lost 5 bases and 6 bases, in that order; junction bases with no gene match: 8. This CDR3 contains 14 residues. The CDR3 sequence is CASSHDRGLAEAFF. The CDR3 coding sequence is TGTGCCAGCAGCCACGACAGGGGTCTCGCTGAAGCTTTCTTT.

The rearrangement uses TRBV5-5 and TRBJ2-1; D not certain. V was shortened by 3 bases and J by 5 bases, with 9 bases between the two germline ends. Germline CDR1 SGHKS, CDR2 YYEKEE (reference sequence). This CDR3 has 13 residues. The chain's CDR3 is CASSSGPHNEQFF. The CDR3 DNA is TGTGCCAGCAGCTCTGGGCCCCACAATGAGCAGTTCTTC.

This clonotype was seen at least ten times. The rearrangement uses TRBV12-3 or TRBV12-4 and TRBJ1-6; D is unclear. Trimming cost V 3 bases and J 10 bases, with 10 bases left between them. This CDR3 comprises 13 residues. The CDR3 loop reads CASSLREFSPLHF. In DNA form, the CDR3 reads TGTGCCAGCAGTTTGCGAGAGTTCTCACCCCTCCACTTT.

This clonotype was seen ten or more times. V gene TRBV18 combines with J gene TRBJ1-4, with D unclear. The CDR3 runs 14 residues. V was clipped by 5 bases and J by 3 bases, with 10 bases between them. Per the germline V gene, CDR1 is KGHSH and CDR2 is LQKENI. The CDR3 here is CASSLVESNEKLFF. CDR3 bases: TGTGCCAGCTCATTAGTAGAGTCTAATGAAAAACTGTTTTTT.

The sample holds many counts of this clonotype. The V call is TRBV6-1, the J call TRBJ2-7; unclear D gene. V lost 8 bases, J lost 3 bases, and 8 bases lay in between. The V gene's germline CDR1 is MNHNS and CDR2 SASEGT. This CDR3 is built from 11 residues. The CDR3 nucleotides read TGTGCCAGCCTGGTGAGCTACGAGCAGTACTTC. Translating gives CASLVSYEQYF.

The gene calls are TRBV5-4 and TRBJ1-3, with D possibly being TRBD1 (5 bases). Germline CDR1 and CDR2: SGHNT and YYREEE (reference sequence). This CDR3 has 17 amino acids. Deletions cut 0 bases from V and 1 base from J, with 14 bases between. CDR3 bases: TGTGCCAGCAGCTTGGCCGGGGGTCGAGGGTCTGGAAACACCATATATTTT. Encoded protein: CASSLAGGRGSGNTIYF.

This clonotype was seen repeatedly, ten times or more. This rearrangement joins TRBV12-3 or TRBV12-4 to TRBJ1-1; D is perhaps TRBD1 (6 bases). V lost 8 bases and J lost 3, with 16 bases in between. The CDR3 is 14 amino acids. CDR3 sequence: CASSQGLGDTEAFF. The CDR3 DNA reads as TGTGCCAGCTCCCAGGGGCTAGGGGACACTGAAGCTTTCTTT.

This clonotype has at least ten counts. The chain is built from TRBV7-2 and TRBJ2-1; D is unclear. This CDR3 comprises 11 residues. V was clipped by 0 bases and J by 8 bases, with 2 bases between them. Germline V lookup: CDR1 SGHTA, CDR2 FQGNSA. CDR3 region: CASSLADEQFF. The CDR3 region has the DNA TGTGCCAGCAGCTTAGCCGATGAGCAGTTCTTC.

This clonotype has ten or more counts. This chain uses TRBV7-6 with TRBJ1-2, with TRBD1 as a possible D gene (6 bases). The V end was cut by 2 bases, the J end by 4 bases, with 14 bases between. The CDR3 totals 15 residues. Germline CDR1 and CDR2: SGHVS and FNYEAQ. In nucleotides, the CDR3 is TGTGCCAGCAGCTTATCCGGGGGCGCTGGCTATGGCTACACCTTC. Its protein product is CASSLSGGAGYGYTF.

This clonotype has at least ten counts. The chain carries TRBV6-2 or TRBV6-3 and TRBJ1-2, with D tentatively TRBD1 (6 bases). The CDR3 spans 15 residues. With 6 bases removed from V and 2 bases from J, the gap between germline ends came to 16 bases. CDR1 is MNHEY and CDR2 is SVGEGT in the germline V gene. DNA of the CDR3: TGTGCCAGCAGACCACCGACAGGCTGGAACTATGGCTACACCTTC. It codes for CASRPPTGWNYGYTF.

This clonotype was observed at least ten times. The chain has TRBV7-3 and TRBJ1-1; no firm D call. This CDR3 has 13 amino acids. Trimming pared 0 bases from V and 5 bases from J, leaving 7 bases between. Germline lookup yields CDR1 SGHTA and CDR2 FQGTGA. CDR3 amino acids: CASSLTGETEAFF. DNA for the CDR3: TGTGCCAGCAGCTTAACAGGCGAAACTGAAGCTTTCTTT. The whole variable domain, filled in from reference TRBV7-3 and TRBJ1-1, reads GAGVSQTPSNKVTEKGKYVELRCDPISGHTALYWYRQSLGQGPEFLIYFQGTGAADDSGLPNDRFFAVRPEGSVSTLKIQRTERGDSAVYLCASSLTGETEAFFGQGTRLTVV.